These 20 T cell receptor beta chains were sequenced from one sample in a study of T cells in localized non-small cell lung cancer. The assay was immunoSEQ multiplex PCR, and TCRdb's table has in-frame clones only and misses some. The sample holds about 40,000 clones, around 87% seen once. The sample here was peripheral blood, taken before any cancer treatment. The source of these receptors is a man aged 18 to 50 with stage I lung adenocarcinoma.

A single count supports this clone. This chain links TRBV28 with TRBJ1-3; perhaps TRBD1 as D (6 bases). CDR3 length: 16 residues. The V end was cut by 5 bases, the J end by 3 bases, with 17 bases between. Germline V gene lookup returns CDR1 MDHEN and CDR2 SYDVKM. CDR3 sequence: CASSIGGAPRGNTIYF. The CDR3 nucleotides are TGTGCCAGCAGTATCGGGGGCGCCCCCCGTGGAAACACCATATATTTT.

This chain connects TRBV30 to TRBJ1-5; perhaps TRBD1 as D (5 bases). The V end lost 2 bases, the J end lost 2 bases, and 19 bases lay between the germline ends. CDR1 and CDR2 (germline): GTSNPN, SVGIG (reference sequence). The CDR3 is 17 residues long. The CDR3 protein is CAWSQTSPGVRNQPQHF. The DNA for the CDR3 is TGTGCCTGGAGTCAAACATCACCGGGGGTCCGCAATCAGCCCCAGCATTTT.

Written as DNA, the CDR3 is TGTGCCAGCACCGGGACCCCCACCTACGAGCAGTACTTC. This translates into CASTGTPTYEQYF. The chain joins TRBV28 to TRBJ2-7; D possibly matches TRBD1 or TRBD2 (5 bases each). The germline V and J ends were trimmed by 7 bases and 2 bases, with 12 bases remaining between them. This CDR3 contains 13 residues. From germline, CDR1 is MDHEN and CDR2 SYDVKM.

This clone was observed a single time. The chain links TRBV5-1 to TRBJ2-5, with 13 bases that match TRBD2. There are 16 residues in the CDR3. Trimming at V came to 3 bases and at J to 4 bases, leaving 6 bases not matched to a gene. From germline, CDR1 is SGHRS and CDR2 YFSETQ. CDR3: CASSSGTSGETETQYF. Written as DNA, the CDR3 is TGCGCCAGCAGCTCTGGGACTAGCGGGGAGACAGAGACCCAGTACTTC. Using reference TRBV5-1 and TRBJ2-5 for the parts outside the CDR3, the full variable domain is KAGVTQTPRYLIKTRGQQVTLSCSPISGHRSVSWYQQTPGQGLQFLFEYFSETQRNKGNFPGRFSGRQFSNSRSEMNVSTLELGDSALYLCASSSGTSGETETQYFGPGTRLLVL.

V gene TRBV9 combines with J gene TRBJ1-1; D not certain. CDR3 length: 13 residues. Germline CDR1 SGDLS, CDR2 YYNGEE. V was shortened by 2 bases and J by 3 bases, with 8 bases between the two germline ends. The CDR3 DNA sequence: TGTGCCAGCAGCGTGTTGGGGTACACTGAAGCTTTCTTT. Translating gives CASSVLGYTEAFF. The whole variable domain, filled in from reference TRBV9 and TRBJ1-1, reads DSGVTQTPKHLITATGQRVTLRCSPRSGDLSVYWYQQSLDQGLQFLIQYYNGEERAKGNILERFSAQQFPDLHSELNLSSLELGDSALYFCASSVLGYTEAFFGQGTRLTVV.

In DNA form, the CDR3 reads TGTGCCAGCAGTGATAAATACCCAAATCAGCCCCAGCATTTT. It translates to CASSDKYPNQPQHF. This chain connects TRBV2 to TRBJ1-5; no reliable D call. CDR1 SNHLY and CDR2 FYNNEI come from the germline V gene. The CDR3 totals 14 residues. Trimming took 3 bases from V and 4 from J, leaving 10 bases between them.

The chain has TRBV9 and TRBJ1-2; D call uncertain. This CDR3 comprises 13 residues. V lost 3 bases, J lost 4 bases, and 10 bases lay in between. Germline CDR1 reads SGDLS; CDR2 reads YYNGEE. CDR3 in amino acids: CASSGLKSYGYTF. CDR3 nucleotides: TGTGCCAGCAGCGGATTGAAGTCCTATGGCTACACCTTC.

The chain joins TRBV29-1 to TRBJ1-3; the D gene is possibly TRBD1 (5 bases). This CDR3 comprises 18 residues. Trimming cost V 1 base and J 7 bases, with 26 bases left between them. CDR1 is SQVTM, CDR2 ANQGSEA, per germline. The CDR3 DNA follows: TGCAGCGTTGAAGTTTCTATTGAGACAGCACCTCTCTCGAACACCATATATTTT. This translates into CSVEVSIETAPLSNTIYF.

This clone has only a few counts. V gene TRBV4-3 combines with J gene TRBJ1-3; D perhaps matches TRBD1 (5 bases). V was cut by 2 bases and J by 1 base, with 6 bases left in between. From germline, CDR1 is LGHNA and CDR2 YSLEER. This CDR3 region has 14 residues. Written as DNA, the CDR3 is TGCGCCAGCAGCCAAACAGGATCTGGAAACACCATATATTTT. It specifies CASSQTGSGNTIYF.

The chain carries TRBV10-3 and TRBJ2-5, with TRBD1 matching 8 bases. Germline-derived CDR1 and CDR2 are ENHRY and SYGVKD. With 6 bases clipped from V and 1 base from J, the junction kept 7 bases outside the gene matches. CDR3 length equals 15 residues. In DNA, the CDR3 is TGTGCCATCAGGGAAGGGACAGGCTCCCAAGAGACCCAGTACTTC. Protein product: CAIREGTGSQETQYF.

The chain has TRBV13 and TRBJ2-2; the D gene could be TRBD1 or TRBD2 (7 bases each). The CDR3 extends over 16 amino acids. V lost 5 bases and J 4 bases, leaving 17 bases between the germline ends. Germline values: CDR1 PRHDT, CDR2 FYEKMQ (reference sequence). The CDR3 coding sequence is TGTGCCAGCAGCCGACGGGGGAGGGGGCGCACCGGGGAGCTGTTTTTT. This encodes CASSRRGRGRTGELFF.

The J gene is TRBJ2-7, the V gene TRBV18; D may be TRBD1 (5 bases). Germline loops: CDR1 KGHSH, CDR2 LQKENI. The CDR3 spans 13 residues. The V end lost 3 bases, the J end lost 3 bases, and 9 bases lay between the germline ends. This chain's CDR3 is CASSPRQGYEQYF. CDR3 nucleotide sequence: TGTGCCAGCTCACCGAGGCAGGGCTACGAGCAGTACTTC.

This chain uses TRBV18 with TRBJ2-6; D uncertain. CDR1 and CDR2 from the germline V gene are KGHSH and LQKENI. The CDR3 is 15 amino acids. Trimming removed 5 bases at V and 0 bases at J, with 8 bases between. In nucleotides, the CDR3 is TGTGCCAGCTCAAATCACAACTCTGGGGCCAACGTCCTGACTTTC. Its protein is CASSNHNSGANVLTF.

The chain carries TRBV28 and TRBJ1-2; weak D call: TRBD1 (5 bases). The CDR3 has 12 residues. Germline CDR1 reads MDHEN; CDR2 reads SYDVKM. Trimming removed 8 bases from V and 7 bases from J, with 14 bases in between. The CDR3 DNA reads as TGTGCCAGCGGACCGACAGTGGGTGGCTACACCTTC. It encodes CASGPTVGGYTF.

The DNA for the CDR3 is TGTGCCACCAGCAGAACAGTACACCCTGTTGGCTATGGCTACACCTTC. Its protein is CATSRTVHPVGYGYTF. The rearrangement uses TRBV15 and TRBJ1-2, with D unresolved. Trimming stripped 2 bases from V and 4 bases from J, with 17 bases between. Germline loops: CDR1 LNHNV, CDR2 YYDKDF (reference sequence). The CDR3 sequence is 16 residues long.

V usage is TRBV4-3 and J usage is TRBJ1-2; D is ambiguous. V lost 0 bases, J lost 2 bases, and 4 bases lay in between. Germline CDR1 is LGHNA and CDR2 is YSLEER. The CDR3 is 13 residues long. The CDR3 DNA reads TGCGCCAGCAGCCAAGAGGTAAACTATGGCTACACCTTC. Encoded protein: CASSQEVNYGYTF.

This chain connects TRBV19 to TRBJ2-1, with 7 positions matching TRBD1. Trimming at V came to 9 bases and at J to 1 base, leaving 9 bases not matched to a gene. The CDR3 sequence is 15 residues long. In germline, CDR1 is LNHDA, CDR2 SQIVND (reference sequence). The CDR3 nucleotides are TGTGCCAGCAAAATCCGGGACAGATCCTACAATGAGCAGTTCTTC. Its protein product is CASKIRDRSYNEQFF. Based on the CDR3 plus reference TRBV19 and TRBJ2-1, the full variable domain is DGGITQSPKYLFRKEGQNVTLSCEQNLNHDAMYWYRQDPGQGLRLIYYSQIVNDFQKGDIAEGYSVSREKKESFPLTVTSAQKNPTAFYLCASKIRDRSYNEQFFGPGTRLTVL.

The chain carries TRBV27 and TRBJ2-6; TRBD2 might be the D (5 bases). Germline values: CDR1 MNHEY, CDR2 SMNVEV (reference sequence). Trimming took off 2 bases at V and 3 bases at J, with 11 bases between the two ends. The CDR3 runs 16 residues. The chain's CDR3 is CASSLEGIDGANVLTF. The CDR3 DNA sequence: TGTGCCAGCAGTTTAGAGGGTATAGATGGGGCCAACGTCCTGACTTTC.

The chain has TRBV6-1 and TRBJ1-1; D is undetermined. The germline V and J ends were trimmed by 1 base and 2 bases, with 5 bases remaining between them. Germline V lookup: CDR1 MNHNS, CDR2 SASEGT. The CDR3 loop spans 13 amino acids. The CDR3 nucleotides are TGTGCCAGCAGTGAAGAAATTAACACTGAAGCTTTCTTT. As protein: CASSEEINTEAFF.

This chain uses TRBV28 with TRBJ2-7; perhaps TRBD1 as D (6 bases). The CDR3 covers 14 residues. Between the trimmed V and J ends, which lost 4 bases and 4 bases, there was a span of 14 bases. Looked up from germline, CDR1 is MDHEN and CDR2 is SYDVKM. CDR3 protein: CASSSGTPVYEQYF. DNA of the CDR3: TGTGCCAGCAGTTCCGGGACACCCGTATACGAGCAGTACTTC. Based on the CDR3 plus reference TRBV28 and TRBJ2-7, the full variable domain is DVKVTQSSRYLVKRTGEKVFLECVQDMDHENMFWYRQDPGLGLRLIYFSYDVKMKEKGDIPEGYSVSREKKERFSLILESASTNQTSMYLCASSSGTPVYEQYFGPGTRLTVT.